These 3 T cell receptor beta chains originate from one sample sequenced in a study of T cell responses to AZD1222 COVID-19 vaccine. The method was immunoSEQ multiplex PCR; TCRdb's version includes in-frame clones alone and lacks a portion of them. The data hold more than 80,000 clones, with approximately 90% observed a single time. The sequences come from peripheral blood, collected on day 0 of AZD1222 vaccination. Receptors originate from an adult in good health.

This clone showed up just a few times. The chain uses TRBV3-1 (or the pseudogene TRBV3-2) and TRBJ1-3; TRBD1 is a possible D gene (5 bases). Trimming cost V 4 bases and J 0 bases, with 16 bases left between them. Germline CDR1 is LGHDT and CDR2 is YNNKEL (reference sequence). The CDR3 totals 17 residues. The chain's CDR3 is CASSPRAGTPSGNTIYF. In DNA, the CDR3 is TGTGCCAGCAGCCCCCGTGCAGGGACGCCCTCTGGAAACACCATATATTTT.

The chain has TRBV5-1 and TRBJ1-4; D gene unclear. V was cut by 4 bases and J by 6 bases, with 19 bases left in between. Per the germline V gene, CDR1 is SGHRS and CDR2 is YFSETQ. The CDR3 extends over 16 amino acids. The CDR3 nucleotides read TGCGCCAGCAGCCCCGAAGGACGGAGGATTCATGAAAAACTGTTTTTT. It translates to CASSPEGRRIHEKLFF. Full variable domain (rest looked up from reference TRBV5-1 and TRBJ1-4): KAGVTQTPRYLIKTRGQQVTLSCSPISGHRSVSWYQQTPGQGLQFLFEYFSETQRNKGNFPGRFSGRQFSNSRSEMNVSTLELGDSALYLCASSPEGRRIHEKLFFGSGTQLSVL.

The table lists this clone with a count of one. V is TRBV11-2 and J is TRBJ2-7; D unresolved. Trimming removed 1 base at V and 7 bases at J, with 8 bases between. The CDR3 is 12 amino acids. Germline CDR1 SGHAT, CDR2 FQNNGV. The CDR3 sequence: CASSLGPREQYF. DNA for the CDR3: TGTGCCAGCAGCTTAGGGCCGCGAGAGCAGTACTTC.